This T cell receptor beta chain was recorded in a study of OX40 agonist ivuxolimab in advanced cancers. The table came from immunoSEQ multiplex PCR; TCRdb's copy has only in-frame clones and leaves some out. The repertoire consists of tens of thousands of clones, with around 84% occurring once and the leading ten covering over 5%. Patients were ineligible given autoimmune disease history or systemic immunosuppression. Concerning this clone itself: The antigen is undetermined.

Findings and caveats of the study: CD4+ and CD8+ blood T cells expanded clonally by week 6 at 0.1 to 3.0 mg/kg.

The CDR3 loop spans 16 amino acids. J was trimmed by 0 bases and V by 5 bases; bases with no gene match: 2. Germline lookup yields CDR1 SEHNR and CDR2 FQNEAQ (reference sequence). This chain connects TRBV7-9 to TRBJ2-1; 12 bases line up with TRBD2. The TCR comes from an adult with an advanced solid tumor such as melanoma, head and neck, liver or kidney cancer. The source was CD4+ or CD8+ T cells sorted from blood, collected in a trial of the OX40 agonist ivuxolimab. CDR3 in DNA: TGTGCCAGCAGCCCGACTAGCGGGAGCTCCTACAATGAGCAGTTCTTC. It translates to CASSPTSGSSYNEQFF.